This is a list of T cell receptor beta chains from one sample in a study of shared clonotypes between healthy human individuals. The method was immunoSEQ multiplex PCR; TCRdb's version includes in-frame clones alone and lacks a portion of them. Of some 580,000 clones listed, roughly 98% are singletons. Sequencing was done on a sample of naive CD8+ T cells sorted from blood. These receptors were obtained from a man aged 25 to 45 in good health. Both conserved end residues are part of each CDR3. D genes are given only for firm matches. Expanded clones get a size class; other rows say once, few or many, or leave the size out.

TRBV5-4	16	NA	NA	TRBJ2-7	CASSTSPGSSSYEQYF	TGTGCCAGCAGCACCAGTCCAGGGAGCAGCTCCTACGAGCAGTACTTC
TRBV7-9	15	NA	NA	TRBJ2-7	CASSLGGTPPYEQYF	TGTGCCAGCAGCTTAGGCGGGACCCCGCCCTACGAGCAGTACTTC
TRBV27	15	NA	NA	TRBJ1-5	CASSAALGSNQPQHF	TGTGCCAGCAGTGCCGCCCTGGGAAGCAATCAGCCCCAGCATTTT
TRBV15	18	TRBD1	NA	TRBJ2-2	CATSREWRDRGFAGELFF	TGTGCCACCAGCAGAGAGTGGAGGGACAGGGGTTTCGCCGGGGAGCTGTTTTTT
TRBV6-5	15	TRBD2	NA	TRBJ2-2	CASSPAGGNTGELFF	TGTGCCAGCAGTCCAGCGGGAGGTAACACCGGGGAGCTGTTTTTT
TRBV5-1	14	TRBD2	NA	TRBJ2-7	CASSLAAGGYEQYF	TGCGCCAGCAGCTTGGCCGCGGGGGGTTACGAGCAGTACTTC
TRBV11-2	19	TRBD1	NA	TRBJ2-7	CASSPVSVGQGAGAYEQYF	TGTGCCAGCAGCCCCGTGTCGGTGGGACAGGGGGCGGGGGCCTACGAGCAGTACTTC
TRBV27	11	NA	NA	TRBJ2-1	CASTSANEQFF	TGTGCCAGCACCTCCGCCAATGAGCAGTTCTTC
TRBV13	15	TRBD2	NA	TRBJ2-3	CASSFSLAGADTQYF	TGTGCCAGCAGCTTCTCACTAGCGGGAGCAGATACGCAGTATTTT
TRBV19	15	NA	NA	TRBJ2-6	CASSLRNSGANVLTF	TGTGCCAGTAGTCTTCGGAACTCTGGGGCCAACGTCCTGACTTTC
TRBV27	15	NA	NA	TRBJ2-2	CASSLKLAASGELFF	TGTGCCAGCAGTTTAAAACTAGCCGCGTCCGGGGAGCTGTTTTTT
TRBV6-5	14	NA	NA	TRBJ1-2	CASSYPGANYGYTF	TGTGCCAGCAGTTACCCGGGGGCCAACTATGGCTACACCTTC
TRBV11-2	14	NA	NA	TRBJ2-1	CASSSGDFFNEQFF	TGTGCCAGCAGCTCGGGTGACTTCTTCAATGAGCAGTTCTTC
TRBV2	13	TRBD1	NA	TRBJ2-7	CASNPGQGYEQYF	TGTGCCAGCAACCCGGGACAGGGGTACGAGCAGTACTTC
TRBV28	15	NA	NA	TRBJ1-4	CASTYQGQTNEKLFF	TGTGCCAGCACCTACCAGGGGCAAACTAATGAAAAACTGTTTTTT
TRBV11-2	18	NA	NA	TRBJ2-3	CASSLSFRLTASTDTQYF	TGTGCCAGCAGCTTATCATTCCGTCTGACAGCTAGCACAGATACGCAGTATTTT
TRBV15	14	NA	NA	TRBJ2-3	CATSLMGSTDTQYF	TGTGCCACCAGTTTGATGGGAAGCACAGATACGCAGTATTTT
TRBV5-1	16	TRBD2	NA	TRBJ2-5	CASSVLAGDSQETQYF	TGCGCCAGCAGCGTACTAGCGGGAGATTCTCAAGAGACCCAGTACTTC
TRBV9	13	NA	once	TRBJ2-7	CASSVAWGYEQYF	TGTGCCAGCAGCGTAGCTTGGGGCTACGAGCAGTACTTC
TRBV19	15	NA	NA	TRBJ2-5	CASSIMVGTRETQYF	TGTGCCAGTAGTATAATGGTAGGGACAAGAGAGACCCAGTACTTC
TRBV9	18	TRBD2	NA	TRBJ2-7	CASSDKSGRAELRYEQYF	TGTGCCAGCAGTGACAAAAGCGGGAGGGCCGAGCTCCGATACGAGCAGTACTTC
TRBV19	15	NA	NA	TRBJ2-1	CASSIAGGSYNEQFF	TGTGCCAGTAGTATCGCAGGGGGGTCCTACAATGAGCAGTTCTTC
TRBV9	14	NA	NA	TRBJ2-5	CASSVEGGLKTQYF	TGTGCCAGCAGCGTAGAGGGGGGTTTGAAGACCCAGTACTTC
TRBV10-3	14	NA	NA	TRBJ2-3	CAIRTGTSTDTQYF	TGTGCCATCAGGACCGGGACTAGCACAGATACGCAGTATTTT
TRBV7-9	12	TRBD2	NA	TRBJ2-1	CASSHGRGEQFF	TGTGCCAGCAGCCATGGGAGGGGAGAGCAGTTCTTC
TRBV27	15	TRBD1	NA	TRBJ2-1	CASRLQTGSYNEQFF	TGTGCCAGCAGACTCCAGACAGGGAGCTACAATGAGCAGTTCTTC
TRBV5-1	14	TRBD1	NA	TRBJ1-1	CASSPGTGPTEAFF	TGCGCCAGCAGCCCCGGGACAGGTCCCACTGAAGCTTTCTTT
TRBV6-5	14	NA	NA	TRBJ1-2	CASSYSIDLGGYTF	TGTGCCAGCAGTTACTCGATCGATCTGGGCGGCTACACCTTC
TRBV5-1	14	NA	NA	TRBJ2-2	CARGGEDDTGELFF	TGCGCCAGGGGTGGGGAGGATGACACCGGGGAGCTGTTTTTT
TRBV15	14	TRBD1	NA	TRBJ2-7	CATSRPDRAHEQYF	TGTGCCACCAGCAGGCCCGACAGGGCCCACGAGCAGTACTTC
TRBV13	14	NA	NA	TRBJ2-5	CASSPRLGQETQYF	TGTGCCAGCAGCCCGAGACTAGGGCAAGAGACCCAGTACTTC
TRBV5-1	13	NA	once	TRBJ2-6	CASSPPGANVLTF	TGCGCCAGCAGCCCTCCGGGGGCCAACGTCCTGACTTTC
TRBV12-5	13	TRBD2	NA	TRBJ2-1	CASGSGGYNEQFF	TGTGCTAGTGGTTCGGGGGGATACAATGAGCAGTTCTTC
TRBV7-6	16	NA	NA	TRBJ2-7	CASSSDTRGGSYEQYF	TGTGCCAGCAGCTCCGATACGCGGGGCGGCTCCTACGAGCAGTACTTC
TRBV5-1	14	NA	NA	TRBJ2-5	CASSLANQRETQYF	TGCGCCAGCAGCTTGGCCAACCAGAGGGAGACCCAGTACTTC
TRBV6-6	14	NA	NA	TRBJ1-2	CASSHAAGGLGYTF	TGTGCCAGCAGTCACGCCGCGGGGGGGCTCGGCTACACCTTC
TRBV7-8	16	TRBD2	NA	TRBJ2-7	CASSLEGLAGGIEQYF	TGTGCCAGCAGCTTAGAAGGACTAGCGGGAGGCATTGAGCAGTACTTC
TRBV7-6	13	NA	NA	TRBJ2-7	CASSFGGSGEQYF	TGTGCCAGCAGCTTCGGGGGATCTGGCGAGCAGTACTTC
TRBV11-2	16	TRBD1	NA	TRBJ1-1	CASSLGDSPMNTEAFF	TGTGCCAGCAGCCTAGGGGACAGCCCCATGAACACTGAAGCTTTCTTT
TRBV5-4	11	NA	few	TRBJ1-4	CASSLGTQLFF	TGTGCCAGCAGCCTCGGGACACAACTGTTTTTT
TRBV11-2	17	TRBD2	NA	TRBJ2-2	CASSLSLAGGLTGELFF	TGTGCCAGCAGCTTATCGCTAGCGGGAGGGCTCACCGGGGAGCTGTTTTTT